The clone carrying this T cell receptor (beta chain) was counted many times. Constant-region reverse primers amplified full-length variable regions, followed by semi-nested Nested Universal Primer A PCR. TCRdb passed the 5' RACE reads through MiXCR, listing each CDR3 protein once. Of approximately 41,000 distinct CDR3 sequences listed, less than 30% are singletons. Memory CD4+ T cells were sorted as CD4+CD45RO+CD25- cells. The CDR3 has 18 residues. With 8 bases removed from V and 0 bases from J, the gap between germline ends came to 23 bases. The source of this sequence is a female donor with breast cancer. The chain combines TRBV6-7 with TRBJ2-4; D might be TRBD1 (6 bases). TRBV6-7 is an ORF for which the function is uncertain. The sequenced sample consisted of memory CD4+ T cells sorted from a lymph node. Subset: memory CD4+ T cells, CD4+CD45RO+CD25-. For the CDR3, the DNA is TGTGCCAGCTTAAACAGGGCTCCTGCGGACCTAGCCAAAAACATTCAGTACTTC. This translates into CASLNRAPADLAKNIQYF.